This T cell receptor (beta chain) originates from a study of human T cells and chemical hapten exposure. In this sample, this clonotype turned up many times. This sample's time point: pre-sensitization, week 0. The treatment here: therapeutic diphenylcyclopropenone sensitization with weekly scalp DPC. Researchers extracted total RNA from unfractionated whole blood. TCRdb used MiXCR to reprocess the RACE reads, holding one entry per CDR3 protein. Here the sample spans roughly 100,000 distinct CDR3 sequences, roughly 9.1% being singletons. V lost 1 base, J lost 1 base, and 4 bases lay in between. This CDR3 comprises 13 residues.

The TCR originated in a woman aged 40 to 50 with alopecia areata. Some clones in this sample may be carry-over from other donors' samples. The chain links TRBV12-3 or TRBV12-4 to TRBJ1-1; no clear D. The sequenced sample was whole blood, obtained in connection with sensitization to the hapten diphenylcyclopropenone (DPC). CDR3 region: CASSLERNTEAFF. The CDR3 region has the DNA TGTGCCAGCAGTTTAGAGAGGAACACTGAAGCTTTCTTT.